What follows are 20 T cell receptor beta chains derived from one specimen sequenced in a study of CD8 T cells in ankylosing spondylitis. TCRdb fed the 5' RACE reads into MiXCR, producing one record per CDR3 protein. The repertoire consists of approximately 42,000 distinct CDR3 sequences, with 9.5% to 12% occurring once and the leading ten covering approximately 1.5%. Sequences were obtained from blood, either unsorted or a sorted T cell fraction (not recorded which). These receptors originate from a male donor with ankylosing spondylitis or in good health (not recorded which).

The V and J genes are TRBV4-1 and TRBJ2-1, with unresolved D. The germline V and J ends were trimmed by 1 base and 2 bases, with 15 bases remaining between them. Germline V gene sequence: CDR1 MGHRA, CDR2 YSYEKL. The CDR3 runs 17 residues. CDR3 residues: CASSQGSGPNPYNEQFF. CDR3 sequence (DNA): TGCGCCAGCAGCCAAGGATCCGGACCCAACCCCTACAATGAGCAGTTCTTC.

This chain connects TRBV20-1 to TRBJ2-2; D is unclear. This CDR3 contains 13 residues. V was trimmed by 6 bases and J by 7 bases, leaving 15 bases between them. Germline-derived CDR1 and CDR2 are DFQATT and SNEGSKA (reference sequence). This chain's CDR3 is CSAQLGNYGELFF. The DNA for the CDR3 is TGCAGTGCGCAGCTGGGCAACTACGGGGAGCTGTTTTTT.

This clonotype was seen ten or more times. The chain uses TRBV5-1 and TRBJ2-3, with D unclear. The length of the CDR3 is 12 residues. Germline CDR1 reads SGHRS; CDR2 reads YFSETQ. V was trimmed by 4 bases and J by 4 bases, leaving 7 bases between them. The CDR3 bases are TGCGCCAGCAGCGTAATAGCAGATACGCAGTATTTT. Translating gives CASSVIADTQYF.

Details on this clonotype: This may stem from a read error, because a much larger clone lies one nucleotide away. The chain recombines TRBV20-1 with TRBJ1-2; tentative D call: TRBD1 (5 bases). V was shortened by 0 bases and J by 7 bases, with 18 bases between the two germline ends. Germline assignment: CDR1 DFQATT and CDR2 SNEGSKA (reference sequence). The CDR3 is 15 residues long. The CDR3 DNA sequence: TGCAGTGCTAGAGATCGCCAGGGTTCCCACTGTGGCTACACCTTC. Residues: CSARDRQGSHCGYTF.

Only one count was recorded for this clonotype. This may be a read error, as it is one base from a much larger clone. This rearrangement joins TRBV25-1 to TRBJ2-3; unclear D gene. This CDR3 contains 15 residues. Germline CDR1 reads MGHDK; CDR2 reads SYGVNS. The CDR3, as DNA: TGTGCCAGCAGTGAAGTCATGAGGAGCACAAATACGCAGTATTTT. Protein: CASSEVMRSTNTQYF.

This clonotype is medium-sized (0.01 to 0.1%) by share. The V and J genes are TRBV10-2 and TRBJ2-7, with 8 bases lining up with TRBD1. Germline-derived CDR1 and CDR2 are WSHSY and SAAADI. The CDR3 is made up of 15 amino acids. Trimming removed 8 bases from V and 3 bases from J; junction bases left unmatched: 12. CDR3 bases: TGCGCCAGCTCTGGGGTAAACAGGGGGAGCTACGAGCAGTACTTC. Translated, it gives CASSGVNRGSYEQYF.

The V call is TRBV5-1, the J call TRBJ2-5; D is uncertain. The CDR3 totals 15 residues. Germline CDR1 reads SGHRS; CDR2 reads YFSETQ. V gave up 0 bases and J gave up 3 bases, with 12 bases separating them. Written as DNA, the CDR3 is TGCGCCAGCAGCTTGGCCGGGTTTGAGGAAGAGACCCAGTACTTC. This translates into CASSLAGFEEETQYF.

This clonotype was seen many times. The chain carries TRBV6-5 and TRBJ2-1; 7 bases are shared with TRBD2. CDR1 MNHEY and CDR2 SVGAGI come from the germline V gene. The V segment lost 4 bases and the J segment 1 base; nucleotides outside the gene matches: 4. The length of the CDR3 is 15 residues. The CDR3 loop reads CASSSGGGSYNEQFF. In nucleotides, the CDR3 is TGTGCCAGCAGTTCGGGGGGAGGTTCCTACAATGAGCAGTTCTTC.

This clonotype has a handful of counts. V and J are TRBV7-9 and TRBJ1-1; tentatively, D is TRBD1 (5 bases). The V end lost 3 bases, the J end lost 4 bases, and 15 bases lay between the germline ends. CDR3 length equals 15 residues. Per the germline V gene, CDR1 is SEHNR and CDR2 is FQNEAQ (reference sequence). In nucleotides, the CDR3 is TGTGCCAGCAGCTTTGGCGGCCGCGGGGGCACTGAAGCTTTCTTT. This codes for CASSFGGRGGTEAFF.

The chain is built from TRBV9 and TRBJ2-1, with TRBD2 matching over 10 bases. The V and J ends lost 0 bases and 9 bases, in that order; junction bases with no gene match: 12. CDR3 length: 17 residues. The germline V gene has CDR1 SGDLS and CDR2 YYNGEE. The CDR3 region has the DNA TGTGCCAGCAGCGTAGAGAGGGGAGCGGGGGGGGCCAGTGAGCAGTTCTTC. Amino acids: CASSVERGAGGASEQFF.

At least ten counts were recorded for this clonotype. The chain is built from TRBV20-1 and TRBJ1-2, with TRBD1 matching over 8 bases. Germline V CDR1 and CDR2: DFQATT, SNEGSKA (reference sequence). V lost 1 base to trimming and J lost 6 bases; unmatched junction nucleotides: 7. This CDR3 region has 14 residues. The CDR3 region has the DNA TGCAGTGCTAGAGCTCTGGACAGGGTGGATGGCTACACCTTC. This encodes CSARALDRVDGYTF.

This clonotype was recorded many times. V gene TRBV5-1 combines with J gene TRBJ2-2; D unresolved. The CDR3 spans 12 residues. The V end was cut by 3 bases, the J end by 8 bases, with 8 bases between. Germline V lookup: CDR1 SGHRS, CDR2 YFSETQ. The CDR3 sequence is CASSYGPGELFF. DNA for the CDR3: TGCGCCAGCAGCTACGGGCCGGGGGAGCTGTTTTTT. Looking up the rest from reference TRBV5-1 and TRBJ2-2 gives the full variable domain: KAGVTQTPRYLIKTRGQQVTLSCSPISGHRSVSWYQQTPGQGLQFLFEYFSETQRNKGNFPGRFSGRQFSNSRSEMNVSTLELGDSALYLCASSYGPGELFFGEGSRLTVL.

This clonotype was counted ten times or more. V gene TRBV10-3 combines with J gene TRBJ2-7; TRBD2 aligns across 7 bases. The V and J ends lost 4 bases and 3 bases, in that order; junction bases with no gene match: 6. Germline V gene data show CDR1 as ENHRY and CDR2 as SYGVKD. This CDR3 contains 14 residues. This CDR3 is CAISGVGGDYEQYF. In nucleotides, the CDR3 is TGTGCCATCAGTGGAGTGGGGGGGGACTACGAGCAGTACTTC.

This clonotype was seen at least ten times. This sequence joins TRBV29-1 and TRBJ2-1; D is perhaps TRBD2 (6 bases). This CDR3 spans 14 amino acids. The V gene lost 2 bases and the J gene lost 8 bases, with 16 bases spanning the gap. CDR1 and CDR2 (germline): SQVTM, ANQGSEA. The DNA for the CDR3 is TGCAGCGTTGAAAGCATGAGGGCTAGCGATGAGCAGTTCTTC. Translated: CSVESMRASDEQFF.

This chain's CDR3 is CASSFIENYGYTF. CDR3 coding DNA: TGTGCCAGCAGCTTCATAGAAAACTATGGCTACACCTTC. The V gene is TRBV7-9, the J gene TRBJ1-2; D gene unclear. There are 13 residues in the CDR3. The V gene's germline CDR1 is SEHNR and CDR2 FQNEAQ (reference sequence). Deletions cut 3 bases from V and 2 bases from J, with 7 bases between.

This clonotype was counted only a few times. This chain joins TRBV18 and TRBJ1-1; TRBD1 matches at 7 bases. The CDR3 consists of 14 residues. With V trimmed by 9 bases and J by 4 bases, 11 bases remained unmatched. The germline gives CDR1 KGHSH, CDR2 LQKENI. In DNA form, the CDR3 reads TGTGCCAGTTATACAGGGGCGGAGAGCACTGAAGCTTTCTTT. Its translation: CASYTGAESTEAFF.

This clonotype was seen many times. The chain is built from TRBV2 and TRBJ2-1; 10 positions agree with TRBD2. The CDR3 spans 14 residues. The J segment lost 9 bases and the V segment lost 8 bases, leaving 10 bases of the junction unmatched. The V gene's germline CDR1 is SNHLY and CDR2 FYNNEI. The CDR3: CASQSGGAVGEQFF. In nucleotides, the CDR3 is TGTGCCAGCCAGAGCGGGGGGGCGGTGGGTGAGCAGTTCTTC.

This clonotype turned up a few times. V usage is TRBV28 and J usage is TRBJ2-5; D ambiguous. With 3 bases removed from V and 3 bases from J, the gap between germline ends came to 11 bases. This CDR3 is 14 amino acids long. Germline CDR1 reads MDHEN; CDR2 reads SYDVKM. CDR3 bases: TGTGCCAGCAGTTTTAGGTCAATAGAAGAGACCCAGTACTTC. It codes for CASSFRSIEETQYF.

In its sample, this clonotype was seen many times. The CDR3: CASSLQGTGVRSYEQYF. CDR3 sequence (DNA): TGTGCCAGCAGCTTACAAGGGACAGGGGTTCGTTCCTACGAGCAGTACTTC. The V and J genes are TRBV7-9 and TRBJ2-7; 10 bases are shared with TRBD1. This CDR3 has 17 residues. The germline CDR1 and CDR2 sequences are SEHNR and FQNEAQ (reference sequence). V lost 2 bases and J lost 1; bases outside the gene matches: 8.

This clonotype came up many times. This chain links TRBV12-1 with TRBJ2-1; the table gives TRBD1 as D, unverified against the DNA. TRBV12-1 is noted as a pseudogene. There are 15 residues in the CDR3. The CDR3 nucleotides read TGTGCCAGCAGCTTGACAGGGGATGATGTTGATGAGCAGTTCTTC. Its translation: CASSLTGDDVDEQFF.